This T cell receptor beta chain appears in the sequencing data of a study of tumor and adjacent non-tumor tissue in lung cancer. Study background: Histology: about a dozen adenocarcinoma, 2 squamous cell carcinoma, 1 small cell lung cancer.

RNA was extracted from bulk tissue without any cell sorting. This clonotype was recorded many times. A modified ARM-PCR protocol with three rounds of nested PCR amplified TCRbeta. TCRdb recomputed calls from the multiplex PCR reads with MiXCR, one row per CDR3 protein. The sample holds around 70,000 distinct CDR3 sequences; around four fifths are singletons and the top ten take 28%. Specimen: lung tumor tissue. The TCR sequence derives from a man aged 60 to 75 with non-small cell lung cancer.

In DNA, the CDR3 is TGCGCCAGCAGTGGGCTGACAGGGGGTCTGTACAATGAGCAGTTCTTC. Translated: CASSGLTGGLYNEQFF. This sequence joins TRBV10-1 and TRBJ2-1; 9 bases map to TRBD1. Germline lookup yields CDR1 WNHNN and CDR2 SYGVQD (reference sequence). This CDR3 region has 16 residues. The trim removed 4 bases at V and 4 bases at J, leaving 8 bases unmatched.